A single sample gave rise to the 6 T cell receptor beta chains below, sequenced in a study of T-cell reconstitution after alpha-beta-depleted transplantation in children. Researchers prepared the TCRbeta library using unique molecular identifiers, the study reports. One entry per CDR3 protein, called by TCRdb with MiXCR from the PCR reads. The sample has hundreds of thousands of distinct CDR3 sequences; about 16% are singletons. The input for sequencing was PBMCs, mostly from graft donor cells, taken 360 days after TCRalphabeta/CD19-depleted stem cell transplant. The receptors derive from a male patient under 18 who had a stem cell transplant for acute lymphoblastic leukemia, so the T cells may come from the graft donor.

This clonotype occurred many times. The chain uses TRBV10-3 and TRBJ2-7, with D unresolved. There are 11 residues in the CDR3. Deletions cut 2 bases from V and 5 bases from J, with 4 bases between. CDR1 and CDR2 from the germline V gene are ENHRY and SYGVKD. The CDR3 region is CAISEADEQYF. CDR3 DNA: TGTGCCATCAGTGAGGCAGACGAGCAGTACTTC.

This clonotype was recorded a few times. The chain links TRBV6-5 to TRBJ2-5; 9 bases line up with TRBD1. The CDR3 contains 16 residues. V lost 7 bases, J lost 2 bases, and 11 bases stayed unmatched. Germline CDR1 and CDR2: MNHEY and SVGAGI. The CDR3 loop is CASKGTGGARQETQYF. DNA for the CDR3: TGTGCCAGCAAAGGAACAGGGGGCGCGAGGCAAGAGACCCAGTACTTC.

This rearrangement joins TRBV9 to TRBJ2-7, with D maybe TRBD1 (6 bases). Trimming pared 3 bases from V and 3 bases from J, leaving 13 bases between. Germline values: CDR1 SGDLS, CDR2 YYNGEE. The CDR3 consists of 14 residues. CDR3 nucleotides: TGTGCCAGCAGCGGTCGGGACATACTCTACGAGCAGTACTTC. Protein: CASSGRDILYEQYF. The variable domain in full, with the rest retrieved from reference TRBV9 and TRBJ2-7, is DSGVTQTPKHLITATGQRVTLRCSPRSGDLSVYWYQQSLDQGLQFLIQYYNGEERAKGNILERFSAQQFPDLHSELNLSSLELGDSALYFCASSGRDILYEQYFGPGTRLTVT.

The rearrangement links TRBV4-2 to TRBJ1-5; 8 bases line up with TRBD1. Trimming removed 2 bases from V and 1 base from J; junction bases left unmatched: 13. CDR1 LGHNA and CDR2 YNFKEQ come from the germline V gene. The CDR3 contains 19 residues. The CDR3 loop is CASSQPNGGTGGSNQPQHF. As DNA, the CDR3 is TGTGCCAGCAGCCAACCGAACGGGGGCACAGGGGGGAGCAATCAGCCCCAGCATTTT.

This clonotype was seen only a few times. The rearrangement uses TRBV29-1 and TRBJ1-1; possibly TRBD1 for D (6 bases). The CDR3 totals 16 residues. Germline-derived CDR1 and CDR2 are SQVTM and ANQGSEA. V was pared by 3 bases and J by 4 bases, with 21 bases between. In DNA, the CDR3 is TGCAGCGTTGAGGGGGGTTGGAGGGGGAGGGCCACTGAAGCTTTCTTT. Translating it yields CSVEGGWRGRATEAFF.

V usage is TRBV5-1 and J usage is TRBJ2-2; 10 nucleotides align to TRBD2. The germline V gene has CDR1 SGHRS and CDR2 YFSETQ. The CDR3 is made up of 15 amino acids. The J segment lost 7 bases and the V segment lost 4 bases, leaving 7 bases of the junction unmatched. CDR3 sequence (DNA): TGCGCCAGCAGCGTACTAGCGGGACGGAGCGGGGAGCTGTTTTTT. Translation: CASSVLAGRSGELFF.